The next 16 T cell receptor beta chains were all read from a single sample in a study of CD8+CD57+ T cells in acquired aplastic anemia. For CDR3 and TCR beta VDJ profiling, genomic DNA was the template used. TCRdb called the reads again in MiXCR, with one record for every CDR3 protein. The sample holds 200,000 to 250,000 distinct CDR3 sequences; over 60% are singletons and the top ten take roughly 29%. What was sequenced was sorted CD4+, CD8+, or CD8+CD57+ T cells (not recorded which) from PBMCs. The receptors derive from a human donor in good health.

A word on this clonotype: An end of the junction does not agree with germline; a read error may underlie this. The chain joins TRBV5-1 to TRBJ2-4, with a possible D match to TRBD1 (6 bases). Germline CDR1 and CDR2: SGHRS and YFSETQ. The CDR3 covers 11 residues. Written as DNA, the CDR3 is TGTGCCAGCAGCTTGCGCCGGGACATGAAGTTC. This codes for CASSLRRDMKF.

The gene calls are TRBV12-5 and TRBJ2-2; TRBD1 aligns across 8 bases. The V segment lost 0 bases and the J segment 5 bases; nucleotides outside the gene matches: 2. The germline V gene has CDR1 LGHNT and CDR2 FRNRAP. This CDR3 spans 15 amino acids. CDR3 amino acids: CASGLVQGETGELFF. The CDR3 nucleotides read TGTGCTAGTGGTTTGGTACAGGGGGAAACCGGGGAGCTGTTTTTT.

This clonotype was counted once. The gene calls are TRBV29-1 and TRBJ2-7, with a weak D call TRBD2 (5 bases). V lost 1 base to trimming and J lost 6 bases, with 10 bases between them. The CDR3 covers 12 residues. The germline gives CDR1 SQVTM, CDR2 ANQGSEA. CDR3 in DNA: TGCAGCGTTGAAGTGCGGGCTAGCGAGCAGTACTTC. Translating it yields CSVEVRASEQYF.

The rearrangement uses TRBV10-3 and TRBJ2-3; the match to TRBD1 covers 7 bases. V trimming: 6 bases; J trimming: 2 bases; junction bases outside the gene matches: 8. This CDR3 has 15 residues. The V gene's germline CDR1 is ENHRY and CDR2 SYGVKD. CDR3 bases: TGTGCCATCAGGACAGGGACAGCCTACACAGATACGCAGTATTTT. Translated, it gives CAIRTGTAYTDTQYF.

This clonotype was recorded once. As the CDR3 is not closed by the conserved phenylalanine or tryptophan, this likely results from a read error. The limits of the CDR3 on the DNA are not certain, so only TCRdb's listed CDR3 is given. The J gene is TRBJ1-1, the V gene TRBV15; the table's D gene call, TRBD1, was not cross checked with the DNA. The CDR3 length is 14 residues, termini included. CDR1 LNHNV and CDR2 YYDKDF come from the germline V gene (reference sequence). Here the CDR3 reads CATSKDRVVREACS.

In DNA, the CDR3 is TGTGCCAGTAGTATATCTGGATTCACTGAAGCTTTCTTT. It yields the protein CASSISGFTEAFF. V is TRBV19 and J is TRBJ1-1; no clear D gene. CDR1 and CDR2 (germline): LNHDA, SQIVND (reference sequence). This CDR3 spans 13 amino acids. The V end lost 2 bases, the J end lost 4 bases, and 8 bases lay between the germline ends.

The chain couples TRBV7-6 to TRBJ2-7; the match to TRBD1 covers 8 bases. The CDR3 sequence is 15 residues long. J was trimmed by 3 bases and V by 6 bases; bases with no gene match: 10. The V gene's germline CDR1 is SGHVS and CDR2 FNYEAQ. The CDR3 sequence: CASSGPTGVDYEQYF. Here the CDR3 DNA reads TGTGCCAGCAGTGGGCCGACAGGGGTGGACTACGAGCAGTACTTC.

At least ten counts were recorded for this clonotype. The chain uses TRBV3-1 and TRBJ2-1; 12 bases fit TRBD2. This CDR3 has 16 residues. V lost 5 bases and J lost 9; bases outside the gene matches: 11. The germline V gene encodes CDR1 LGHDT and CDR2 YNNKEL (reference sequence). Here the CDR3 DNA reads TGTGCCAGCAGCTCCCGACTAGCGGGAGTGGAGGGTGAGCAGTTCTTC. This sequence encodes CASSSRLAGVEGEQFF.

The CDR3 DNA is TGTGCCATCAGTGATCTGGTACCGGACATGCCTGGAGGCTACACCTTC. This sequence encodes CAISDLVPDMPGGYTF. The V call is TRBV10-3, the J call TRBJ1-2; TRBD1 is a possible D gene (5 bases). CDR3 length equals 16 residues. Germline V gene lookup returns CDR1 ENHRY and CDR2 SYGVKD. V was clipped by 3 bases and J by 8 bases, with 22 bases between them.

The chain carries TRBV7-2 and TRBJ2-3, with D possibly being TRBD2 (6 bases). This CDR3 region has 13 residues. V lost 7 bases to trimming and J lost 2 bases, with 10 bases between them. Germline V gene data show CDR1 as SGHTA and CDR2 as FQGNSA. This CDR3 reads CASTLANTDTQYF. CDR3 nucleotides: TGTGCCAGCACCCTAGCGAACACAGATACGCAGTATTTT.

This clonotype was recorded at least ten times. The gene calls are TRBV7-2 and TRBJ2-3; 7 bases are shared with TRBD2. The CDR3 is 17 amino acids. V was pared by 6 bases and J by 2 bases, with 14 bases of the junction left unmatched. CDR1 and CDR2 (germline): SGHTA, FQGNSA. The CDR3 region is CASSPFGLAADTDTQYF. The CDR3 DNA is TGTGCCAGCAGTCCATTTGGGCTAGCGGCTGACACAGATACGCAGTATTTT.

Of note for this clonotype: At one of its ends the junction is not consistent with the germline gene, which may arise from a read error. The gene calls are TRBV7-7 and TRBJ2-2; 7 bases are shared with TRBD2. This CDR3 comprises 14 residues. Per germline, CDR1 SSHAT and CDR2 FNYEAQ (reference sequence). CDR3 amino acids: CASSPGGDGGELFF. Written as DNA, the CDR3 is TGTGCTAGCAGCCCTGGGGGGGATGGCGGGGAGCTGTTTTTT.

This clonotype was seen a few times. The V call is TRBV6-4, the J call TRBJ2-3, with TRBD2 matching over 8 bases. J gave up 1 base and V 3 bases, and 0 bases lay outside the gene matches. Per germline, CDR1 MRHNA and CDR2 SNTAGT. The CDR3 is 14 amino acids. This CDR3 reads CASSERGGTDTQYF. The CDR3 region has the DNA TGTGCCAGCAGTGAGCGGGGGGGCACAGATACGCAGTATTTT.

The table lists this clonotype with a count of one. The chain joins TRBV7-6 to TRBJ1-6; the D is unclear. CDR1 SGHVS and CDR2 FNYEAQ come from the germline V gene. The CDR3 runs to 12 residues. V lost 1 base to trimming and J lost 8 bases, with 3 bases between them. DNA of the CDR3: TGTGCCAGCAGCTTAGGAGATTCACCCCTCCACTTT. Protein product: CASSLGDSPLHF.

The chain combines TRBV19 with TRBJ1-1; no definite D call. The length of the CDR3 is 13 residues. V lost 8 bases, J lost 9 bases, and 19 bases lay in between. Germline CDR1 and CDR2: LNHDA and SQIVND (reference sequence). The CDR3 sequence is CASDGLSTAKAFF. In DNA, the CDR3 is TGTGCCAGTGACGGGTTATCGACCGCCAAAGCTTTCTTT.

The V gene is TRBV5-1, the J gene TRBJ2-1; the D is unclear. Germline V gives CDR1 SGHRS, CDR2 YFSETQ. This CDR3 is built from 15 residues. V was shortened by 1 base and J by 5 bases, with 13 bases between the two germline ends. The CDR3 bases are TGCGCCAGCAGCTTGTCAGGCGGCAGTCACAATGAGCAGTTCTTC. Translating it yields CASSLSGGSHNEQFF. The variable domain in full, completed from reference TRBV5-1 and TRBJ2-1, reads KAGVTQTPRYLIKTRGQQVTLSCSPISGHRSVSWYQQTPGQGLQFLFEYFSETQRNKGNFPGRFSGRQFSNSRSEMNVSTLELGDSALYLCASSLSGGSHNEQFFGPGTRLTVL.